This T cell receptor (beta chain) derives from a study of cytomegalovirus exposure and HLA in healthy donors. The PCR made use of 60 Vbeta and 13 Jbeta primers. The table came from immunoSEQ multiplex PCR; TCRdb's copy has only in-frame clones and leaves some out. The table has some 120,000 clones, 80% seen once; the top ten hold just over 2.5%. The CDR3 length is 13 residues. Germline CDR1 is MDHEN and CDR2 is SYDVKM. Trimming cost V 3 bases and J 7 bases, with 7 bases left between them. This clone was observed once. The source material was PBMCs. The receptor's source is a man younger than 40 in good health and CMV-seronegative. The chain employs TRBV28 and TRBJ1-6, with D uncertain. CDR3 sequence: CASSLFRNSPLHF. CDR3 DNA sequence: TGTGCCAGCAGTTTGTTCAGGAATTCACCCCTCCACTTT.